This TCR beta chain was identified during a study of T cell changes during pregnancy in multiple sclerosis. V gave up 1 base and J gave up 2 bases, with 15 bases separating them. The CDR3 sequence is 16 residues long. The germline gives CDR1 SGHDN, CDR2 FVKESK. Assay used: immunoSEQ multiplex PCR; TCRdb lists only in-frame clones, some missing. This table has tens of thousands of clones, nearly 95% appearing once. V and J are TRBV14 and TRBJ2-7; maybe TRBD1 (7 bases). The TCR comes from a female donor with multiple sclerosis, enrolled in a pregnancy study. The starting material was CD4+ T cells from peripheral blood mononuclear cells, obtained in the third trimester of pregnancy. The CDR3 is CASSQVRGTEPYEQYF. Here the CDR3 DNA reads TGTGCCAGCAGCCAAGTCAGGGGGACTGAACCCTACGAGCAGTACTTC.